The 27 T cell receptor beta chains below all came from one sample that was sequenced in a study of CD8 T cells in ankylosing spondylitis. MiXCR was run by TCRdb on the 5' RACE reads, yielding one entry per CDR3 protein. The sample holds about 110,000 distinct CDR3 sequences; about 24% are singletons and the top ten take about 12%. Material for sequencing was synovial fluid, either unsorted or a sorted T cell fraction (not recorded which). All receptors derive from a male donor with ankylosing spondylitis.

This clonotype was recorded at least ten times. The CDR3 coding sequence is TGTGCCAGCAGCCAGGGGACTAGCGGGGGCACAGATACGCAGTATTTT. Its translation is CASSQGTSGGTDTQYF. The chain is built from TRBV3-1 and TRBJ2-3; TRBD2 agrees at 13 bases. Per the germline V gene, CDR1 is LGHDT and CDR2 is YNNKEL (reference sequence). V was pared by 3 bases and J by 1 base, with 1 base of the junction left unmatched. This CDR3 has 16 amino acids.

A few counts support this clonotype. This chain links TRBV27 with TRBJ2-1, with 11 bases aligning to TRBD2. The V gene's germline CDR1 is MNHEY and CDR2 SMNVEV (reference sequence). V gave up 2 bases and J gave up 4 bases; unmatched junction bases: 10. This CDR3 is 18 amino acids long. CDR3 residues: CASSLTPPRTSGYNEQFF. CDR3 coding DNA: TGTGCCAGCAGTTTAACCCCCCCCCGGACTAGCGGGTACAATGAGCAGTTCTTC.

The chain recombines TRBV3-1 with TRBJ2-7; a possible D gene is TRBD2 (6 bases). Germline V gene sequence: CDR1 LGHDT, CDR2 YNNKEL (reference sequence). This CDR3 is built from 14 residues. V dropped 1 base and J dropped 9 bases, with 16 bases sitting between them. This chain's CDR3 is CASSQAGGSLRQYF. The CDR3, as DNA: TGTGCCAGCAGCCAAGCAGGAGGGAGTCTACGGCAGTACTTC.

This clonotype appeared once. The chain has TRBV29-1 and TRBJ2-3; 8 nucleotides align to TRBD2. With V trimmed by 5 bases and J by 0 bases, 7 bases remained unmatched. Germline V CDR1 and CDR2: SQVTM, ANQGSEA. The CDR3 covers 15 residues. The CDR3 bases are TGCAGCGTTCTCGGACTAGCTATGAGCACAGATACGCAGTATTTT. This encodes CSVLGLAMSTDTQYF.

The V call is TRBV10-3, the J call TRBJ2-3; 8 positions agree with TRBD1. The germline gives CDR1 ENHRY, CDR2 SYGVKD. CDR3 size: 13 residues. V was clipped by 6 bases and J by 4 bases; unmatched bases: 3. The CDR3 protein is CAISVQGADTQYF. The CDR3 coding sequence is TGTGCCATCAGCGTACAGGGGGCAGATACGCAGTATTTT.

Only one count was recorded for this clonotype. This chain links TRBV5-1 with TRBJ2-7; D might be TRBD2 (6 bases). Trimming removed 4 bases from V and 3 bases from J, with 17 bases in between. In germline, CDR1 is SGHRS, CDR2 YFSETQ. This CDR3 has 15 residues. The CDR3 DNA reads TGCGCCAGCAGCGACGGGAGTGTGGGTTTCTACGAGCAGTACTTC. Translation: CASSDGSVGFYEQYF.

The chain recombines TRBV7-2 with TRBJ1-5; D unresolved. Germline assignment: CDR1 SGHTA and CDR2 FQGNSA. The CDR3 loop spans 15 amino acids. Trimming removed 3 bases at V and 0 bases at J, with 9 bases between. The CDR3 DNA is TGTGCCAGCAGCTTCCGTCGCTATAGCAATCAGCCCCAGCATTTT. Protein sequence: CASSFRRYSNQPQHF.

The chain couples TRBV18 to TRBJ1-6, with D hard to call. The CDR3 length is 13 residues. CDR1 is KGHSH and CDR2 is LQKENI in the germline V gene. V dropped 3 bases and J dropped 7 bases, with 7 bases sitting between them. The CDR3 region has the DNA TGTGCCAGCTCACCGACCCACAATTCACCCCTCCACTTT. Its protein product is CASSPTHNSPLHF.

This clonotype has ten or more counts. The chain joins TRBV20-1 to TRBJ2-1; either TRBD1 or TRBD2 may fit D (5 bases each). V was cut by 0 bases and J by 0 bases, with 12 bases left in between. Germline V gene sequence: CDR1 DFQATT, CDR2 SNEGSKA (reference sequence). This CDR3 spans 16 amino acids. The CDR3 protein is CSARDGGADSYNEQFF. CDR3 nucleotide sequence: TGCAGTGCTAGAGATGGGGGAGCTGACTCCTACAATGAGCAGTTCTTC.

The chain employs TRBV20-1 and TRBJ1-1; TRBD1 matches 10 bases. Trimming cost V 0 bases and J 4 bases; bases outside gene matches: 2. This CDR3 comprises 14 residues. Germline V gene sequence: CDR1 DFQATT, CDR2 SNEGSKA (reference sequence). CDR3 in amino acids: CSAREGQGVTEAFF. CDR3 DNA sequence: TGCAGTGCTAGAGAAGGACAGGGGGTCACTGAAGCTTTCTTT.

This clonotype came up a few times. This chain uses TRBV10-3 with TRBJ2-7; 7 positions agree with TRBD2. Germline CDR1 and CDR2: ENHRY and SYGVKD. This CDR3 is built from 15 residues. With 0 bases clipped from V and 2 bases from J, the junction kept 4 bases outside the gene matches. CDR3 in amino acids: CAISESSGTPYEQYF. CDR3 sequence (DNA): TGTGCCATCAGTGAGTCGAGCGGGACGCCCTACGAGCAGTACTTC.

The chain has TRBV20-1 and TRBJ2-3; no firm D call. Trimming took 1 base from V and 1 from J, leaving 12 bases between them. The CDR3 is made up of 15 amino acids. In germline, CDR1 is DFQATT, CDR2 SNEGSKA (reference sequence). The CDR3 reads CSARGQRLGTDTQYF. The CDR3 bases are TGCAGTGCTAGAGGGCAGAGGCTGGGCACAGATACGCAGTATTTT.

The J gene is TRBJ1-2, the V gene TRBV29-1; D gene ambiguous. The ends were cut back, 0 bases at V and 8 bases at J, with 13 bases in the middle. Germline V gene sequence: CDR1 SQVTM, CDR2 ANQGSEA. This CDR3 has 13 residues. This chain's CDR3 is CSVEDGTLEGYTF. In nucleotides, the CDR3 is TGCAGCGTTGAAGACGGCACTCTCGAGGGCTACACCTTC. The whole variable domain, filled in from reference TRBV29-1 and TRBJ1-2, reads SAVISQKPSRDICQRGTSLTIQCQVDSQVTMMFWYRQQPGQSLTLIATANQGSEATYESGFVIDKFPISRPNLTFSTLTVSNMSPEDSSIYLCSVEDGTLEGYTFGSGTRLTVV.

This clonotype was observed a few times. V usage is TRBV2 and J usage is TRBJ1-5; D might be TRBD1 (5 bases). Trimming took 2 bases from V and 5 from J, leaving 10 bases between them. The CDR3 length is 14 residues. CDR1 is SNHLY and CDR2 is FYNNEI in the germline V gene. This CDR3 is CASSEWGSYQPQHF. DNA for the CDR3: TGTGCCAGCAGTGAATGGGGCAGCTATCAGCCCCAGCATTTT.

The chain carries TRBV2 and TRBJ1-5, with 9 bases identical to TRBD1. The CDR3 length is 15 residues. The junction had 7 bases not matched to a gene; V was cut back by 5 bases and J by 5 bases. Germline CDR1 SNHLY, CDR2 FYNNEI. The CDR3 DNA follows: TGTGCCAGCAGTTCACAGGGGGCAAGCGATCAGCCCCAGCATTTT. Its translation is CASSSQGASDQPQHF.

This clonotype has ten or more counts. The chain couples TRBV5-1 to TRBJ2-3, with D hard to call. The length of the CDR3 is 16 residues. Between the trimmed V and J ends, which lost 1 base and 6 bases, there was a span of 18 bases. From germline, CDR1 is SGHRS and CDR2 YFSETQ. The CDR3 DNA is TGCGCCAGCAGCTTGACGGTAGGAACCCAGGTGGATACGCAGTATTTT. Amino acid sequence: CASSLTVGTQVDTQYF.

This clonotype was seen a few times. The J gene is TRBJ1-2, the V gene TRBV19, with 7 bases lining up with TRBD1. Germline trimming cut 7 bases from V and 6 bases from J; bases unmatched to any gene: 8. There are 13 residues in the CDR3. The germline CDR1 and CDR2 sequences are LNHDA and SQIVND (reference sequence). DNA of the CDR3: TGTGCCAGTACCCCGGACAGGCGACATGGCTACACCTTC. It specifies CASTPDRRHGYTF.

This clonotype turned up a few times. The chain combines TRBV24-1 with TRBJ2-3; D may be TRBD1 or TRBD2 (5 bases each). This CDR3 has 18 amino acids. The germline V gene encodes CDR1 KGHDR and CDR2 SFDVKD. Trimming left V 5 bases short and J 0 bases short, with 20 bases between. This chain's CDR3 is CATSALGTQGKSTDTQYF. The CDR3 bases are TGTGCCACCAGTGCCCTGGGGACCCAAGGTAAAAGCACAGATACGCAGTATTTT.

This clonotype turned up a few times. The chain has TRBV12-3 or TRBV12-4 and TRBJ2-7, with D possibly being TRBD1 (5 bases). The V end was cut by 5 bases, the J end by 6 bases, with 20 bases between. The CDR3 runs 15 residues. In DNA form, the CDR3 reads TGTGCCAGCAGTAGTTTTTACCAGGGTACCTGCGAGCAGTACTTC. Protein sequence: CASSSFYQGTCEQYF.

The table lists this clonotype with a few counts. The J gene is TRBJ2-1, the V gene TRBV2; D assignment may be TRBD1 or TRBD2 (6 bases each). Germline V gives CDR1 SNHLY, CDR2 FYNNEI. This CDR3 contains 16 residues. Trimming left V 2 bases short and J 0 bases short, with 11 bases between. This CDR3 is CASSERGTSSYNEQFF. CDR3 coding DNA: TGTGCCAGCAGTGAACGGGGGACAAGCTCCTACAATGAGCAGTTCTTC.

This clonotype was seen a handful of times. The chain has TRBV4-2 and TRBJ2-4, with 9 bases that match TRBD2. The CDR3 loop spans 16 amino acids. The germline V gene encodes CDR1 LGHNA and CDR2 YNFKEQ. Trimming at V came to 4 bases and at J to 0 bases, leaving 4 bases not matched to a gene. CDR3 sequence: CASSPLAGLAKNIQYF. As DNA, the CDR3 is TGTGCCAGCAGCCCCCTAGCGGGACTAGCCAAAAACATTCAGTACTTC.

The CDR3 region is CASSLGGGLQETQYF. CDR3 nucleotides: TGTGCCAGCAGCTTGGGAGGAGGGCTCCAAGAGACCCAGTACTTC. The chain combines TRBV7-7 with TRBJ2-5; D is possibly TRBD2 (6 bases). The CDR3 contains 15 residues. Germline V lookup: CDR1 SSHAT, CDR2 FNYEAQ (reference sequence). Trimming pared 3 bases from V and 1 base from J, leaving 12 bases between.

This clonotype was seen at least ten times. V is TRBV6-2 or TRBV6-3 and J is TRBJ2-1; no reliable D call. Trimming removed 6 bases from V and 6 bases from J, with 15 bases in between. Germline CDR1 MNHEY, CDR2 SVGEGT. CDR3 size: 14 residues. DNA for the CDR3: TGTGCCAGCAGCAGGACCTGGGTTGTCAATGAGCAGTTCTTC. Translated: CASSRTWVVNEQFF.

The CDR3 region is CASSHGGPGTGTGNTIYF. Here the CDR3 DNA reads TGTGCCAGCAGCCACGGGGGTCCCGGGACAGGGACTGGAAACACCATATATTTT. V gene TRBV6-1 combines with J gene TRBJ1-3; 9 bases are shared with TRBD1. The CDR3 length is 18 residues. The germline V gene has CDR1 MNHNS and CDR2 SASEGT. V trimming: 6 bases; J trimming: 2 bases; junction bases outside the gene matches: 14.

The V gene is TRBV2, the J gene TRBJ2-7; TRBD2 is a possible D gene (5 bases). The germline V and J ends were trimmed by 4 bases and 3 bases, with 10 bases remaining between them. This CDR3 spans 13 amino acids. Looked up from germline, CDR1 is SNHLY and CDR2 is FYNNEI. The CDR3 nucleotides are TGTGCCAGCAGTGGCGGACTTCTCTACGAGCAGTACGTC. It codes for CASSGGLLYEQYV.

This clonotype was counted between two and nine times. The junction and the germline gene differ at one end; a read error may be behind it. The chain has TRBV3-1 and TRBJ2-5, with 10 bases lining up with TRBD2. Looked up from germline, CDR1 is LGHDT and CDR2 is YNNKEL (reference sequence). The CDR3 is made up of 15 amino acids. The DNA for the CDR3 is TGTGCCAGCAGTCAAGGGACTAGCGAGAAAGAGACCCAGTACTTC. Its translation is CASSQGTSEKETQYF.

The CDR3 coding sequence is TGTGCCAGAAGAAAAAAGGGGGGCGACACCGGGGAGCTGTTTTTT. Encoded protein: CARRKKGGDTGELFF. The chain recombines TRBV2 with TRBJ2-2; D possibly uses TRBD1 or TRBD2 (6 bases each). This CDR3 has 15 residues. V lost 9 bases to trimming and J lost 3 bases, with 17 bases between them. Looked up from germline, CDR1 is SNHLY and CDR2 is FYNNEI. The variable domain in full, completed from reference TRBV2 and TRBJ2-2, reads EPEVTQTPSHQVTQMGQEVILRCVPISNHLYFYWYRQILGQKVEFLVSFYNNEISEKSEIFDDQFSVERPDGSNFTLKIRSTKLEDSAMYFCARRKKGGDTGELFFGEGSRLTVL.